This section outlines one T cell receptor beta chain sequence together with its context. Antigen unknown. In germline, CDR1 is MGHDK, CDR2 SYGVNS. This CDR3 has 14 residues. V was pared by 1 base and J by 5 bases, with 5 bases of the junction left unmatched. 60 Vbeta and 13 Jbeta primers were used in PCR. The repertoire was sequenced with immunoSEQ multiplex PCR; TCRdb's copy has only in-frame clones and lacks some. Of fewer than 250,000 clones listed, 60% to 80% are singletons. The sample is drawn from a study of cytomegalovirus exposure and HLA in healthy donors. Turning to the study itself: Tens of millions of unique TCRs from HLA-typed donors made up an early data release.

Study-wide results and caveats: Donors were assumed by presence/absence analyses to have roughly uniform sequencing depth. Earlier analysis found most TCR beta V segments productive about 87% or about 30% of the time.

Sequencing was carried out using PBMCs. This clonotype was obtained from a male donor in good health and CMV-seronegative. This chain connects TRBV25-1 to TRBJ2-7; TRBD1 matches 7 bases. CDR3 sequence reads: CASSEFTGANEQYF. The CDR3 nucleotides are TGTGCCAGCAGTGAATTTACAGGGGCCAACGAGCAGTACTTC.